This T cell receptor beta chain originates from a study of vaccination effects on CD4 cells after COVID-19. As for the study in general: The participants, recipients of two vaccine doses, got either BNT162b2 or mRNA-1273. Each well held a few million PBMC cultured with 7.5 to 10 ug/ml peptides and approximately 11 IU/ml IL-2.

Points from the study as a whole: There was marked clonal contraction among infection- and vaccine-induced clones late after vaccination.

For this clone: Its specificity is unknown.

Only in-frame clones appear in the TCRdb table, and some are missing; sequencing was by immunoSEQ multiplex PCR. The table records 30,000 or so clones, approximately 65% of them present only once. The culture ran for approximately 9 days before CD4+ T cells were isolated. None of these healthy vaccinees had been infected with SARS-CoV-2 before vaccination. This sample comprised CD4+ T cells from PBMCs cultured without peptide, obtained before COVID-19 vaccination. This TCR derives from a human donor who received a COVID-19 vaccine.

This CDR3 reads CASSLQGARTGELFF. DNA for the CDR3: TGCGCCAGCAGCCTACAGGGGGCCCGGACCGGGGAGCTGTTTTTT. The rearrangement joins TRBV5-1 to TRBJ2-2; 9 nucleotides agree with TRBD1. Germline V gene sequence: CDR1 SGHRS, CDR2 YFSETQ. V lost 4 bases and J lost 5; bases outside the gene matches: 6. This CDR3 contains 15 residues.